The present entry profiles one T cell receptor (beta chain) with its context. The target antigen is unknown. These data originate in a study of cytomegalovirus exposure and HLA in healthy donors. For the study at large: Membership in the Caucasian-associated ancestry cluster was found for about 80% of almost 400 genotyped donors.

The PCR ran on 60 Vbeta and 13 Jbeta primers. Measured with immunoSEQ multiplex PCR; TCRdb has only the in-frame clones, and not every one. This sample has a few hundred thousand clones; approximately 79% occur once, and the top ten carry around 2%. Germline V gives CDR1 LGHNT, CDR2 FRNRAP. V dropped 6 bases and J dropped 7; count of bases not matched to a gene: 12. The CDR3 runs 15 residues. The study, taken as a whole, reports: When a later analysis compared HLA-associated TCR beta chains with equally common others, the HLA-associated chains turned out to be more clonally expanded and to have lower generation probabilities. Solely CMV serostatus was available to characterize immune exposure. Cytomegalovirus association was listed for 164 TCR beta chains.

This clonotype originated in a man in his late teens or twenties in good health and CMV-seronegative. The V and J genes are TRBV12-5 and TRBJ1-2; 9 positions match TRBD1. Sequenced material: PBMCs. This CDR3 is CASGRHSGTGIGYTF. The CDR3 coding sequence is TGTGCTAGTGGCCGACACTCCGGGACAGGGATTGGCTACACCTTC.